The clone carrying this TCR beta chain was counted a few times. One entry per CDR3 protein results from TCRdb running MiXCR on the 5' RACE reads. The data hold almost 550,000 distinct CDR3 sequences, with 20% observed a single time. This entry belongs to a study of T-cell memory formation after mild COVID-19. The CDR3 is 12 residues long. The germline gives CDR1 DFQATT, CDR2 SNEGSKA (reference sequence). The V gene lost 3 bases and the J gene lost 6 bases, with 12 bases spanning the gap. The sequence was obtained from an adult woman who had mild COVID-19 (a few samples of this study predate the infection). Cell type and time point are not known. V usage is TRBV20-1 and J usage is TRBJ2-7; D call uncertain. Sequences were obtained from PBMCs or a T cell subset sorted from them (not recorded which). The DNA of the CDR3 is TGCAGTGCTAGGGGTCCTACGCCCGAGCAGTACTTC. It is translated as CSARGPTPEQYF.